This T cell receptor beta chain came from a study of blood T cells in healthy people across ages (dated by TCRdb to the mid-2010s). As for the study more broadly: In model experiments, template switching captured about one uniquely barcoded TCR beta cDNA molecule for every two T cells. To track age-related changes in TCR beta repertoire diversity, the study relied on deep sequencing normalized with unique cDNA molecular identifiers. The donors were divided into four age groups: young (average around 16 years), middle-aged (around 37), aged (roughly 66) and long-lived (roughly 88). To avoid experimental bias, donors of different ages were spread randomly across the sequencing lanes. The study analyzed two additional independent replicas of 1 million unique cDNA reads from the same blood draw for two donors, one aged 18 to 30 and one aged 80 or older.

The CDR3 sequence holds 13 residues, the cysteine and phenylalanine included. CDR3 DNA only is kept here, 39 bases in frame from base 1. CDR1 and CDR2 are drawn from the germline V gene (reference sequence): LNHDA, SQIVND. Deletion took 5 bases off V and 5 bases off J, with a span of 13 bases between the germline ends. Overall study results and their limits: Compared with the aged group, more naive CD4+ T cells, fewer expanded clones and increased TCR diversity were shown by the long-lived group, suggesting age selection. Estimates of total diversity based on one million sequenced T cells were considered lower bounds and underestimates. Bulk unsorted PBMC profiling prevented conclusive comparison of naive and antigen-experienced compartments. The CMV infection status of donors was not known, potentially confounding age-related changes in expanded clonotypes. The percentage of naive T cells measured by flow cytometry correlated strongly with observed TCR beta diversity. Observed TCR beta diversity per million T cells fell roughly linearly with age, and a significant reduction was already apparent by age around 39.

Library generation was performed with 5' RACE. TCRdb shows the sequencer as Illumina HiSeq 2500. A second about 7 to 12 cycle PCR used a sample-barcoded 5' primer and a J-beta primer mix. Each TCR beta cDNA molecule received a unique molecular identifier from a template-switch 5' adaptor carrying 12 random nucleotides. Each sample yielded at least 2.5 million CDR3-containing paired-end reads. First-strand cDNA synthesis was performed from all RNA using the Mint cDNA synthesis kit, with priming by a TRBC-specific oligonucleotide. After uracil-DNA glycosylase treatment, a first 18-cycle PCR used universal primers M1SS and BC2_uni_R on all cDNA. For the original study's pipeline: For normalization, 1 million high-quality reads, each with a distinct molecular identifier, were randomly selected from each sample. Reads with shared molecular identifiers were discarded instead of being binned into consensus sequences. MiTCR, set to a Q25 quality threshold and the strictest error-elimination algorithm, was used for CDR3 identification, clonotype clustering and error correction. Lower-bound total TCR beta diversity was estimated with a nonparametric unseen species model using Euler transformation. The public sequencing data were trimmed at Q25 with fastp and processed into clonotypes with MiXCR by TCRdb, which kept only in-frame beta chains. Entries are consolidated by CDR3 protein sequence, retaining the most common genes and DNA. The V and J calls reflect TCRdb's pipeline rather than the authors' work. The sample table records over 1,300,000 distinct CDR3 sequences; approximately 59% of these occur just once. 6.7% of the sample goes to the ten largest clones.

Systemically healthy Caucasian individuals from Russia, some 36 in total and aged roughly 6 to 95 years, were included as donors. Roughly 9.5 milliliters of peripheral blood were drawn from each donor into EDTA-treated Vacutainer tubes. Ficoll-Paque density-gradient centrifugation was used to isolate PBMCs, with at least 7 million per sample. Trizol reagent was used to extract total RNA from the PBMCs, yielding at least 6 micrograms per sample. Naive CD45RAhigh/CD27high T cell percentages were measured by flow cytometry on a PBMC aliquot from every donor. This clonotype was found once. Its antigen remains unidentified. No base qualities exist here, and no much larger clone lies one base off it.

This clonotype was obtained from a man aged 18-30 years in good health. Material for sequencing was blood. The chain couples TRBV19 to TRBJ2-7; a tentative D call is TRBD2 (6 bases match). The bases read TGTGCCAGTAGTGGGGGGTTGCGAAACGAGCAGTACTTC. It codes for CASSGGLRNEQYF.